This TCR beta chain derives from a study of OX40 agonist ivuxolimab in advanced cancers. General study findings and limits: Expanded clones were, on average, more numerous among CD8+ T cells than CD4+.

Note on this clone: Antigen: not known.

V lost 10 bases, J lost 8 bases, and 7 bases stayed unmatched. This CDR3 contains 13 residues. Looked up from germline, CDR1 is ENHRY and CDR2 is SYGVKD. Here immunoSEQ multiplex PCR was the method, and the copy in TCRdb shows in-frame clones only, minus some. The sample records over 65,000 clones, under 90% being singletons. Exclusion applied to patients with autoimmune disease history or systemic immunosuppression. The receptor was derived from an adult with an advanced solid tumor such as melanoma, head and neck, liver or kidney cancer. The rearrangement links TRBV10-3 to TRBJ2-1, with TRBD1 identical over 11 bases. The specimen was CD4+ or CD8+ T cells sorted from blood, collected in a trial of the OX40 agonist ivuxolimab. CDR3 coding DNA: TGTGCCAGCTGGGACAGGGGGAGGTATGAGCAGTTCTTC. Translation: CASWDRGRYEQFF.